These 9 T cell receptor beta chains were all obtained from the same sample, sequenced in a study of OX40 agonist ivuxolimab in advanced cancers. The repertoire was sequenced with immunoSEQ multiplex PCR; TCRdb's copy has only in-frame clones and lacks some. Counted here are some 86,000 clones, about 90% occurring once; the ten biggest clones make up roughly 6.9%. The sequenced sample was CD4+ or CD8+ T cells sorted from blood, obtained in a trial of the OX40 agonist ivuxolimab. Receptor source: an adult with an advanced solid tumor such as melanoma, head and neck, liver or kidney cancer.

This chain links TRBV10-3 with TRBJ1-1, with TRBD1 matching over 9 bases. This CDR3 is built from 14 residues. V shed 5 bases, J shed 4 bases, and the junction held 5 bases outside the gene matches. The germline V gene has CDR1 ENHRY and CDR2 SYGVKD. CDR3 region: CAISNRQGGTEAFF. CDR3 nucleotides: TGTGCCATCAGTAATCGACAGGGGGGCACTGAAGCTTTCTTT.

The chain recombines TRBV7-2 with TRBJ2-3; the D is unclear. V dropped 4 bases and J dropped 5 bases, with 13 bases sitting between them. The germline CDR1 and CDR2 sequences are SGHTA and FQGNSA. This CDR3 contains 14 residues. CDR3 in amino acids: CASSSPPNGDTQYF. In DNA form, the CDR3 reads TGTGCCAGCAGCTCGCCCCCTAACGGAGATACGCAGTATTTT.

This rearrangement joins TRBV5-1 to TRBJ2-6; 11 positions match TRBD2. Germline CDR1 SGHRS, CDR2 YFSETQ. Trimming took 0 bases from V and 1 from J; bases not matched to a gene: 3. CDR3 length: 18 residues. CDR3 coding DNA: TGCGCCAGCAGCTTGGTAGCGGGAGGGGGATCTGGGGCCAACGTCCTGACTTTC. It translates to CASSLVAGGGSGANVLTF.

CDR3 region: CASSREETQYF. The CDR3 nucleotides are TGCGCCAGCAGCCGAGAAGAGACCCAGTACTTC. The rearrangement uses TRBV4-1 and TRBJ2-5, with D hard to call. The germline V gene has CDR1 MGHRA and CDR2 YSYEKL. This CDR3 is built from 11 residues. The V gene lost 4 bases and the J gene lost 3 bases, with 3 bases spanning the gap.

This clone was seen only once. The rearrangement links TRBV28 to TRBJ1-2; D not resolved. The CDR3 covers 15 residues. The V gene lost 5 bases and the J gene lost 2 bases, with 15 bases spanning the gap. The germline gives CDR1 MDHEN, CDR2 SYDVKM. The CDR3 region has the DNA TGTGCCAGCAGTCCCCCTTCGCGAGGCAACTATGGCTACACCTTC. This sequence encodes CASSPPSRGNYGYTF.

This sequence joins TRBV18 and TRBJ2-7; TRBD1 matches at 7 bases. The junction had 6 bases not matched to a gene; V was cut back by 5 bases and J by 2 bases. Germline-derived CDR1 and CDR2 are KGHSH and LQKENI. This CDR3 has 14 amino acids. The CDR3 here is CASSSTGFPYEQYF. DNA of the CDR3: TGTGCCAGCTCATCGACAGGGTTTCCCTACGAGCAGTACTTC. The whole variable domain, remainder taken from reference TRBV18 and TRBJ2-7, is NAGVMQNPRHLVRRRGQEARLRCSPMKGHSHVYWYRQLPEEGLKFMVYLQKENIIDESGMPKERFSAEFPKEGPSILRIQQVVRGDSAAYFCASSSTGFPYEQYFGPGTRLTVT.

This chain uses TRBV2 with TRBJ1-5, with D possibly being TRBD1 (5 bases). Germline V lookup: CDR1 SNHLY, CDR2 FYNNEI. Trimming stripped 6 bases from V and 7 bases from J, with 16 bases between. The CDR3 length is 14 residues. CDR3 protein: CASSPGQLSQPQHF. DNA of the CDR3: TGTGCCAGCAGCCCAGGGCAGTTGTCGCAGCCCCAGCATTTT.

The V call is TRBV4-1, the J call TRBJ2-5; tentatively, D is TRBD1 or TRBD2 (5 bases each). There are 14 residues in the CDR3. Germline lookup yields CDR1 MGHRA and CDR2 YSYEKL. Between the trimmed V and J ends, which lost 0 bases and 11 bases, there was a span of 16 bases. DNA for the CDR3: TGCGCCAGCAGCCAAGACCGGGACGTCGGTCGACAGTACTTC. This encodes CASSQDRDVGRQYF.

The rearrangement links TRBV18 to TRBJ2-1; 11 nucleotides agree with TRBD1. Germline V gene lookup returns CDR1 KGHSH and CDR2 LQKENI. The CDR3 has 17 residues. V was pared by 0 bases and J by 8 bases, with 9 bases of the junction left unmatched. CDR3 sequence (DNA): TGTGCCAGCTCACCACCGAGGGGACAGGGGGGAGGCGATGAGCAGTTCTTC. Residues: CASSPPRGQGGGDEQFF.